This is a list of T cell receptor beta chains from one sample in a study of identical twins. In TCRdb, the 5' RACE reads were re-called with MiXCR into one record per CDR3 protein. The table shows approximately 470,000 distinct CDR3 sequences, with 12% to 15% occurring only once. A further study also used this sample, focusing on yellow fever vaccine responses in identical twins.

The source material was CD4+ T cells sorted from blood. The receptor set was obtained from a woman younger than 35 in good health. Each CDR3 is given with its conserved first and last residue.

J	V	length	CDR3
TRBJ2-5	TRBV25-1	14	CASSENGKQETQYF
TRBJ2-1	TRBV20-1	16	CSAKSHREGAGNEQFF
TRBJ2-3	TRBV12-5	11	CASGVTDTQYF
TRBJ1-1	TRBV12-3/TRBV12-4	15	CASSLKGRGGTEAFF
TRBJ2-3	TRBV5-1	18	CASSRTGLAGDVWNTQYF
TRBJ2-1	TRBV7-3	15	CASSPYWASYNEQFF
TRBJ2-7	TRBV6-6	12	CASTTGPSEQYF
TRBJ1-1	TRBV15	15	CATSRDPMANTEAFF
TRBJ2-1	TRBV9	16	CASSVGASPRSDEQFF
TRBJ2-3	TRBV24-1	18	CATSDRGLAGGRGHTQYF
TRBJ1-1	TRBV12-3/TRBV12-4	15	CASSLAGNGRNEAFF
TRBJ2-1	TRBV12-5	16	CASGLGSLAVYNEQFF
TRBJ2-2	TRBV14	16	CASSPAVGVNTGELFF
TRBJ2-7	TRBV6-1	15	CASSELTGGPDEQYF
TRBJ1-4	TRBV3-1	12	CASSQGGGKLFF
TRBJ2-4	TRBV2	15	CASSRDRLVKNIQYF
TRBJ2-1	TRBV28	15	CASDGRLGDYNEQFF
TRBJ2-1	TRBV3-1	14	CASRDMSSYNEQFF
TRBJ2-5	TRBV5-1	16	CASSLGAGGYQETQYF
TRBJ2-1	TRBV7-9	15	CASSLISPGYNEQFF